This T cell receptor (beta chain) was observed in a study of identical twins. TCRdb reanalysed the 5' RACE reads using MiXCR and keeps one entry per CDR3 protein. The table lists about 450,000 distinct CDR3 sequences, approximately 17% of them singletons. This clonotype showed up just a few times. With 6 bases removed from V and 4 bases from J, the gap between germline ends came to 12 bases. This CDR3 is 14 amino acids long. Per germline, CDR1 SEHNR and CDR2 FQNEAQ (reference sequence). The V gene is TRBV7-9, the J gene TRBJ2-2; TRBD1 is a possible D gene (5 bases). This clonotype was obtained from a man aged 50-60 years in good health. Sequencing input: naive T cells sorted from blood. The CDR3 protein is CASRAQGSTGELFF. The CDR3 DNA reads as TGTGCCAGCAGGGCTCAGGGTTCCACCGGGGAGCTGTTTTTT.